This T cell receptor (beta chain) derives from a study of T cell repertoires in cytomegalovirus infection. Many counts were recorded for this clonotype. What it binds is not known. This CDR3 has 13 amino acids. Germline V gene sequence: CDR1 SGHNT, CDR2 YYREEE (reference sequence). V lost 4 bases and J 1 base, leaving 8 bases between the germline ends. TCRdb reanalysed the reads using MiXCR and keeps one entry per CDR3 protein. The table has 250,000 to 300,000 distinct CDR3 sequences, 20% to 25% seen once. The receptor's source is a human donor in good health (CMV status not recorded). Some clones in this sample may be carry-over from other donors' samples. The sequencing used cultured PBMCs, collected from culture after CMV antigen stimulation. V is TRBV5-4 and J is TRBJ1-1; D is undetermined. The CDR3 coding sequence is TGTGCCAGCAGCCGGGATTGGAACACTGAAGCTTTCTTT. Translation: CASSRDWNTEAFF. The complete variable domain, with remaining parts taken from reference TRBV5-4 and TRBJ1-1, reads ETGVTQSPTHLIKTRGQQVTLRCSSQSGHNTVSWYQQALGQGPQFIFQYYREEENGRGNFPPRFSGLQFPNYSSELNVNALELDDSALYLCASSRDWNTEAFFGQGTRLTVV.